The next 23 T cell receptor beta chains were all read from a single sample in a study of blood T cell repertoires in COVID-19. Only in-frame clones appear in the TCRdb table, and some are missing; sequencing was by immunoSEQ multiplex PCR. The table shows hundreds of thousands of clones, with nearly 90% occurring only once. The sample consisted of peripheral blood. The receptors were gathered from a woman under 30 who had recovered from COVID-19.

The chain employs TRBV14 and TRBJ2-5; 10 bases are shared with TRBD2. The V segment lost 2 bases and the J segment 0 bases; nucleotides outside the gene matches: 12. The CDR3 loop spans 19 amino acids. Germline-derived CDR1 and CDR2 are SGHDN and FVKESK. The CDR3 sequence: CASSQRGLAGVWYQETQYF. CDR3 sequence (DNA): TGTGCCAGCAGCCAAAGGGGTCTAGCGGGAGTTTGGTACCAAGAGACCCAGTACTTC.

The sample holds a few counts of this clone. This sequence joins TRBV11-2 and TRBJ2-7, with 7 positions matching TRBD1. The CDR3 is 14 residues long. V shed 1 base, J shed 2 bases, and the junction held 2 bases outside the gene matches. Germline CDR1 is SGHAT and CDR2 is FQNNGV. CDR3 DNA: TGTGCCAGCAGCTTAGGGCAGGGGGCCTACGAGCAGTACTTC. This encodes CASSLGQGAYEQYF.

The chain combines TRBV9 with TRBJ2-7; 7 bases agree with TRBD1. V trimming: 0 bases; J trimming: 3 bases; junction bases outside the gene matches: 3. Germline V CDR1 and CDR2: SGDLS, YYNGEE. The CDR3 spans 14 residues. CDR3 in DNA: TGTGCCAGCAGCGTAGCAGGGGGAGACTACGAGCAGTACTTC. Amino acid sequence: CASSVAGGDYEQYF.

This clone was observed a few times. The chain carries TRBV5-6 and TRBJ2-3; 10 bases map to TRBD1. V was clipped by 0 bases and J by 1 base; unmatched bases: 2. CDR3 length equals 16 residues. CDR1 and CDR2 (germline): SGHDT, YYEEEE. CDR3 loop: CASSLVGTGGTDTQYF. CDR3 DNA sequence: TGTGCCAGCAGCTTGGTGGGGACAGGGGGCACAGATACGCAGTATTTT. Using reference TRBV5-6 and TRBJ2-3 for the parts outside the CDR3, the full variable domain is DAGVTQSPTHLIKTRGQQVTLRCSPKSGHDTVSWYQQALGQGPQFIFQYYEEEERQRGNFPDRFSGHQFPNYSSELNVNALLLGDSALYLCASSLVGTGGTDTQYFGPGTRLTVL.

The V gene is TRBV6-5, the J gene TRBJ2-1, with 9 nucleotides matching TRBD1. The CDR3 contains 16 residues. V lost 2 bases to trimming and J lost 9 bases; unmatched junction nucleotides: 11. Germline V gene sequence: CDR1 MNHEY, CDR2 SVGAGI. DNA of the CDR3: TGTGCCAGCAGTTACACCGGGACAGGGCCCTCCGGTGAGCAGTTCTTC. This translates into CASSYTGTGPSGEQFF.

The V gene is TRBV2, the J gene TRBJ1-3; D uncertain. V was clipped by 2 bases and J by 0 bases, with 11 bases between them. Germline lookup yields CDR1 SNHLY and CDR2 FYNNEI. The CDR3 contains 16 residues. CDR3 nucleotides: TGTGCCAGCAGTGAATCGGAGGTAGGCTCTGGAAACACCATATATTTT. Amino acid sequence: CASSESEVGSGNTIYF.

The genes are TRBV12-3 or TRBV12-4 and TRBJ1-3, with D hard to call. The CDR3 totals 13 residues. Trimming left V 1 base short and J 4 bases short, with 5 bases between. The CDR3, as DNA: TGTGCCAGCAGTTTAGGGGAGGGAAACACCATATATTTT. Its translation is CASSLGEGNTIYF.

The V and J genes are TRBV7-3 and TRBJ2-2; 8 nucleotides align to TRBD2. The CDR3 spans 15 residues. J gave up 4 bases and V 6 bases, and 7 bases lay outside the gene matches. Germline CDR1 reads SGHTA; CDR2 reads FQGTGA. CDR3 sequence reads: CASSLAGLGTGELFF. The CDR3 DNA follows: TGTGCCAGCAGTTTAGCGGGATTGGGCACCGGGGAGCTGTTTTTT. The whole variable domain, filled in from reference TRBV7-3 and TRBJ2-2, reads GAGVSQTPSNKVTEKGKYVELRCDPISGHTALYWYRQSLGQGPEFLIYFQGTGAADDSGLPNDRFFAVRPEGSVSTLKIQRTERGDSAVYLCASSLAGLGTGELFFGEGSRLTVL.

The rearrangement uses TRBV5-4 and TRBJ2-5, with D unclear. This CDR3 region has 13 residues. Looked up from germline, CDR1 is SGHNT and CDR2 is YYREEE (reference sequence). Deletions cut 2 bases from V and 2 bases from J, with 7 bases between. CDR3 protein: CASSFPTQETQYF. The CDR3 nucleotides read TGTGCCAGCAGCTTTCCAACACAAGAGACCCAGTACTTC.

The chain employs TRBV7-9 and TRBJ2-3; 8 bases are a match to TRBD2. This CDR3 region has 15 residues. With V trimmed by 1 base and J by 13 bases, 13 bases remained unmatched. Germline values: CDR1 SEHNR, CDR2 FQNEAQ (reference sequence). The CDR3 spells CASSLGTSNGNSEYF. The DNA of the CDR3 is TGTGCCAGCAGCTTAGGGACTAGCAATGGTAACTCCGAGTATTTT.

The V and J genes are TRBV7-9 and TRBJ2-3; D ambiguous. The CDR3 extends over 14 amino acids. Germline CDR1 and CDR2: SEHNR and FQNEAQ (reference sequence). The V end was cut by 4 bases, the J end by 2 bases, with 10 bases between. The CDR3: CASSSTSYTDTQYF. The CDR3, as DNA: TGTGCCAGCAGCTCTACCTCTTACACAGATACGCAGTATTTT.

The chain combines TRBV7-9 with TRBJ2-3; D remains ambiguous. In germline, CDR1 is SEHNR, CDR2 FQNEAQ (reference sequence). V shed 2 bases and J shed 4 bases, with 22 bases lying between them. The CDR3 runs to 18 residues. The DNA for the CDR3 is TGTGCCAGCAGCTTAATCCCCCAACACCACCCCCCCCCAGATACGCAGTATTTT. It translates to CASSLIPQHHPPPDTQYF.

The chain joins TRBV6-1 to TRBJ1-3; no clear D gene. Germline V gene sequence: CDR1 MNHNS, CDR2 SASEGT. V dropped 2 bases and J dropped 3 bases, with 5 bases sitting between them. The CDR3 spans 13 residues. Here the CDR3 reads CASSENSGNTIYF. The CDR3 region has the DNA TGTGCCAGCAGTGAAAACAGTGGAAACACCATATATTTT.

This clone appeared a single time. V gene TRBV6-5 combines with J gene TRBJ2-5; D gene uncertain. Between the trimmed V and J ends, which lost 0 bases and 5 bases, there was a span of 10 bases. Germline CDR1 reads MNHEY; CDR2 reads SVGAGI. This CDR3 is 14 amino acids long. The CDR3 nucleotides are TGTGCCAGCAGTTACTCCCGGGTTGTCGAGACCCAGTACTTC. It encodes CASSYSRVVETQYF.

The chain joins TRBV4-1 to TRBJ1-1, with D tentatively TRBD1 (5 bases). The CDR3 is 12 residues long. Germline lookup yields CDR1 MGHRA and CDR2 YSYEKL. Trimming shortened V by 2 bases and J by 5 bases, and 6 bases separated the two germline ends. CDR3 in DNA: TGCGCCAGCAGCCAACGGGGGACTGAAGCTTTCTTT. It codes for CASSQRGTEAFF.

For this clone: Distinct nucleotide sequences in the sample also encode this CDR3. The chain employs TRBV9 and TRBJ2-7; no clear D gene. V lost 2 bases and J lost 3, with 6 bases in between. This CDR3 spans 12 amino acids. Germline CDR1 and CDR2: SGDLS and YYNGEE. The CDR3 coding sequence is TGTGCCAGCAGCGTTGGAGACTACGAGCAGTACTTC. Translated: CASSVGDYEQYF. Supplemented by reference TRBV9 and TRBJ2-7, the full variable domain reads DSGVTQTPKHLITATGQRVTLRCSPRSGDLSVYWYQQSLDQGLQFLIQYYNGEERAKGNILERFSAQQFPDLHSELNLSSLELGDSALYFCASSVGDYEQYFGPGTRLTVT.

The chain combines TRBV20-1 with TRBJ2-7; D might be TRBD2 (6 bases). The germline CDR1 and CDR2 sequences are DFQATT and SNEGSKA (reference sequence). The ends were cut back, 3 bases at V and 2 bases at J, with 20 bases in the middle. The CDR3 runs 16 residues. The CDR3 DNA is TGCAGTGCTAGTGACGAGGAAGGAGGCGGGACCTACGAGCAGTACTTC. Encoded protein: CSASDEEGGGTYEQYF.

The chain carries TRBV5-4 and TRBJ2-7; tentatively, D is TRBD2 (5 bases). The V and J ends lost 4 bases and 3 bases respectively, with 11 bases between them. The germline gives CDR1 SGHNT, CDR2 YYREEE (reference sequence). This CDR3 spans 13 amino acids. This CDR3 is CASSPDSDYEQYF. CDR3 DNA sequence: TGTGCCAGCAGCCCGGACTCGGACTACGAGCAGTACTTC.

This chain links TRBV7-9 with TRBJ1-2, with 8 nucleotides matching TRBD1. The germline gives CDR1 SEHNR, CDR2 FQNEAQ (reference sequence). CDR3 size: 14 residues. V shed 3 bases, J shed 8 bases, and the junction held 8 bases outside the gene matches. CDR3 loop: CASSFPRGLGGYTF. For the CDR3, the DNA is TGTGCCAGCAGCTTTCCCAGGGGGCTTGGGGGCTACACCTTC.

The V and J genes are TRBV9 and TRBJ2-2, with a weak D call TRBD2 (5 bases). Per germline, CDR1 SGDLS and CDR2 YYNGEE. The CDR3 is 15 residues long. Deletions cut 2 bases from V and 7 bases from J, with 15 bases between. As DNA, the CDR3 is TGTGCCAGCAGCGTCTCTGGAGGCGGAAGCGGGGAGCTGTTTTTT. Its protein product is CASSVSGGGSGELFF.

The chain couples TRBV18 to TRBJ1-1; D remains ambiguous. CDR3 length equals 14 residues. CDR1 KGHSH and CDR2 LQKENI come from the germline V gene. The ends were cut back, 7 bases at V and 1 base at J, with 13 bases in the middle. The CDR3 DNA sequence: TGTGCCAGCTGTTCCGCAAACACGAACACTGAAGCTTTCTTT. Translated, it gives CASCSANTNTEAFF.

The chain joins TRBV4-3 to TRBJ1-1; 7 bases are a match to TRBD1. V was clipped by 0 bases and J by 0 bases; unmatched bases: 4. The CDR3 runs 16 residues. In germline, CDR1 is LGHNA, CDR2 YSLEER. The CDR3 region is CASSQDPQGMNTEAFF. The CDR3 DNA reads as TGCGCCAGCAGCCAAGACCCACAGGGGATGAACACTGAAGCTTTCTTT.

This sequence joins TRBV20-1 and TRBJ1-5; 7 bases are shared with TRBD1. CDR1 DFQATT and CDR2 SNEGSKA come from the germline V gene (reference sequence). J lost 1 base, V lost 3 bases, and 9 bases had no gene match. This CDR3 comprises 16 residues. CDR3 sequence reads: CSASPGDRESNQPQHF. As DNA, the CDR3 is TGCAGTGCTAGTCCCGGTGACAGGGAAAGCAATCAGCCCCAGCATTTT.